A selection of T cell receptor beta chains follows, all from one sample in a study of blood T cell repertoires in COVID-19. Data came from immunoSEQ multiplex PCR; TCRdb stores just in-frame clones and leaves some out. This table has 250,000 to 350,000 clones, about 86% appearing once. The source material was peripheral blood. The receptors were gathered from a woman in her sixties or seventies with COVID-19, enrolled during active disease. CDR3s include the opening cysteine and the closing phenylalanine or tryptophan. The D gene is left open where the match is weak. Part of the rows lack a size; the others show once, few, many or a class for expanded clones.

cdr3_nt	cdr3_aa	j_call	clone_size	d_call	v_call
TGTGCCAGCAGAGGACCAGGGGCCGACAGCCCCTATAATTCACCCCTCCACTTT	CASRGPGADSPYNSPLHF	TRBJ1-6	NA	NA	TRBV2
TGTGCCAGCTCACCTGGACAAAACACTGAAGCTTTCTTT	CASSPGQNTEAFF	TRBJ1-1	NA	NA	TRBV18
TGTGCCTGGAGTGCTTACGACGGGGGGGGCACTGAAGCTTTCTTT	CAWSAYDGGGTEAFF	TRBJ1-1	NA	NA	TRBV30
TGTGCCAGCAGTGAGCAGGGGGGCCTCGAAGCTTTCTTT	CASSEQGGLEAFF	TRBJ1-1	NA	TRBD1	TRBV2
TGTGCCAGCAGCTATCCGGGCTATGGCTACACCTTC	CASSYPGYGYTF	TRBJ1-2	NA	NA	TRBV7-9
TGTGCCAGCAGAGGTACAGGGGGGCGCACTGAAGCTTTCTTT	CASRGTGGRTEAFF	TRBJ1-1	NA	TRBD1	TRBV7-2
TGTGCCAGCAGTTCTTTAGGGACAGGGTTACAGCCCCAGCATTTT	CASSSLGTGLQPQHF	TRBJ1-5	once	TRBD1	TRBV27
TGTGCCAGCAGCGAGGGGCCGTTCAATCAGCCCCAGCATTTT	CASSEGPFNQPQHF	TRBJ1-5	once	NA	TRBV9
TGTGCCAGTAGTCAGGGCAGGCTACAAGAGACCCAGTACTTC	CASSQGRLQETQYF	TRBJ2-5	NA	NA	TRBV19
TGTGCCAGCAGCTTGAACGGGATTCTTGCGGACGAGCAGTACTTC	CASSLNGILADEQYF	TRBJ2-7	NA	NA	TRBV5-6
TGTGCCAGCAGCTTAGCGCAGACAGGGGCCTATAATTCACCCCTCCACTTT	CASSLAQTGAYNSPLHF	TRBJ1-6	NA	TRBD1	TRBV7-8
TGCGCCACCGCTCTAGCGGGGGCCAACACCGGGGAGCTGTTTTTT	CATALAGANTGELFF	TRBJ2-2	NA	TRBD2	TRBV5-1
TGTGCCTCACTCTCCTTTGGTTCTGACTATGGCTACACCTTC	CASLSFGSDYGYTF	TRBJ1-2	NA	NA	TRBV19
TGTGCCTGGAGTGGACCGGGGGGCTATTCGCGGGAGCTGTTTTTT	CAWSGPGGYSRELFF	TRBJ2-2	NA	NA	TRBV30
TGTGCCAGCAGTTTATACGGACTAGCGGGGGCCCTCACAGATACGCAGTATTTT	CASSLYGLAGALTDTQYF	TRBJ2-3	NA	TRBD2	TRBV27
TGTGCCAGCAGCTTAGTGGGGACAGTGGACCCCGAGCAGTACTTC	CASSLVGTVDPEQYF	TRBJ2-7	once	TRBD1	TRBV11-2
TGTGCCAGCAGCTTACGACTCCGCTACGAGCAGTACTTC	CASSLRLRYEQYF	TRBJ2-7	NA	NA	TRBV7-8
TGTGCCAGTAGTATATGGGGCAGAGTTCAATCGTCGTATGGCTACACCTTC	CASSIWGRVQSSYGYTF	TRBJ1-2	NA	NA	TRBV19
TGCGCCAGCAGCTTGGGCAGTTGGGAGAGCCGGAACACTGAAGCTTTCTTT	CASSLGSWESRNTEAFF	TRBJ1-1	NA	NA	TRBV5-1
TGTGCCAGCAGCTTGGGGCTAGCGGCAGATACGCAGTATTTT	CASSLGLAADTQYF	TRBJ2-3	NA	TRBD2	TRBV5-6
TGTGCCAGCAGCTTAGCCCCTCTAGCAACCTACGAGCAGTACTTC	CASSLAPLATYEQYF	TRBJ2-7	NA	NA	TRBV7-8
TGTGCCAGCAGCCAACAGGGAGCCACCGGGGAGCTGTTTTTT	CASSQQGATGELFF	TRBJ2-2	NA	NA	TRBV5-6
TGTGCCAGCAGACTGGACAGGAGTACTGAAGCTTTCTTT	CASRLDRSTEAFF	TRBJ1-1	NA	TRBD1	TRBV2
TGTGCCAGCAGCTCTGACAGGGGTTCTACCGGGGAGCTGTTTTTT	CASSSDRGSTGELFF	TRBJ2-2	NA	TRBD1	TRBV3-1/TRBV3-2
TGTGCCACCAGTGATACGGGGAGGGCGGAGGGCTACACCTTC	CATSDTGRAEGYTF	TRBJ1-2	NA	NA	TRBV24-1
TGTGCCAGCAGTGGACAGCCGAACACTGAAGCTTTCTTT	CASSGQPNTEAFF	TRBJ1-1	NA	NA	TRBV6-2/TRBV6-3
TGTGCCAGCAGCCCACGCGGGACTAGCTTGAGCCTGGATACGCAGTATTTT	CASSPRGTSLSLDTQYF	TRBJ2-3	NA	TRBD2	TRBV11-2
TGTGCCAGCAGTGAATGGGGACAGGGAACTACAGTCTATGGCTACACCTTC	CASSEWGQGTTVYGYTF	TRBJ1-2	once	TRBD1	TRBV6-1
TGTGCCAGCAGCTTAAGCCCAGGAGAGACCCAGTACTTC	CASSLSPGETQYF	TRBJ2-5	NA	NA	TRBV5-4
TGTGCCAGCAGGCACCAAGGGGCTCTGGGCACCGGGGAGCTGTTTTTT	CASRHQGALGTGELFF	TRBJ2-2	NA	NA	TRBV28
TGTGCTAGTGGTTTGGTAATCGGTCCAACCTACGAGCAGTACTTC	CASGLVIGPTYEQYF	TRBJ2-7	NA	NA	TRBV12-5
TGTGCCAGCAGCTTAGCGCAGGGGGTGAACGAGCAGTACTTC	CASSLAQGVNEQYF	TRBJ2-7	NA	TRBD1	TRBV7-2
TGTGCCAGCAGAGGACAGGGGCCTTCGTACGAGCAGTACTTC	CASRGQGPSYEQYF	TRBJ2-7	NA	TRBD1	TRBV2
TGTGCCAGTATTCCAGCGGAGAACACTGAAGCTTTCTTT	CASIPAENTEAFF	TRBJ1-1	NA	NA	TRBV19
TGTGCCAGCAGCTACGCCGCCGGGGGGCTGACCTCCTACGAGCAGTACTTC	CASSYAAGGLTSYEQYF	TRBJ2-7	NA	NA	TRBV5-4
TGTGCCAGCTCACCGAGGACAGGGGACAGCTCTGGAAACACCATATATTTT	CASSPRTGDSSGNTIYF	TRBJ1-3	NA	TRBD1	TRBV18
TGTGCCTGGAGTGGGAACAGGGGAATAGCCGAGCAGTACTTC	CAWSGNRGIAEQYF	TRBJ2-7	NA	TRBD1	TRBV30
TGCGCCAGCAGCCAAACGGGGGAAACTGAAGCTTTCTTT	CASSQTGETEAFF	TRBJ1-1	NA	NA	TRBV4-3
TGTGCCAGCAGCGGGGCCGACAGGGCAGGCTATGGCTACACCTTC	CASSGADRAGYGYTF	TRBJ1-2	NA	TRBD1	TRBV9
TGTGCCAGCAGCTTAGCGGGACTCGGCTACACCTTC	CASSLAGLGYTF	TRBJ1-2	once	NA	TRBV7-8
TGTGCCTGGAGTGAAACAGGATCGTACTCCTACGAGCAGTACTTC	CAWSETGSYSYEQYF	TRBJ2-7	NA	NA	TRBV30
TGTGCCAGCTCACCCCAAGCCAATCCTCGGGCAGATACGCAGTATTTT	CASSPQANPRADTQYF	TRBJ2-3	NA	NA	TRBV18
TGTGCCAGCAAGACAGGGGACGAGCAGTACTTC	CASKTGDEQYF	TRBJ2-7	once	TRBD1	TRBV2
TGTGCCAGCAGTGAAGGGACAGGGCGTGAAAAACTGTTTTTT	CASSEGTGREKLFF	TRBJ1-4	NA	TRBD1	TRBV2
TGCGCCAGCAGCCAACCAGGGACAGGGGGCTGGACCGGGGAGCTGTTTTTT	CASSQPGTGGWTGELFF	TRBJ2-2	NA	TRBD1	TRBV4-1
TGTGCCAGCAGCCAAGGCGCTAGCGGGGGTGGGGCCAACGTCCTGACTTTC	CASSQGASGGGANVLTF	TRBJ2-6	NA	TRBD2	TRBV3-1/TRBV3-2
TGTGCCAGCGGCAGAAGCTACGAGCAGTACTTC	CASGRSYEQYF	TRBJ2-7	NA	NA	TRBV2
TGTGCCACCAGTGATTCCGGGACAGGGGATGAAAAACTGTTTTTT	CATSDSGTGDEKLFF	TRBJ1-4	few	TRBD1	TRBV24-1
TGTGCCAGCAGCTTTGGGACAGGGGGCGTTGGCTACACCTTC	CASSFGTGGVGYTF	TRBJ1-2	NA	TRBD1	TRBV11-2
TGTGCCAGCAGCTTCGGGGGGCCCTCCTACGAGCAGTACTTC	CASSFGGPSYEQYF	TRBJ2-7	NA	NA	TRBV11-2
TGTGCCAGCAGTGAAGAGGCAGGGGCCGTCTATGGCTACACCTTC	CASSEEAGAVYGYTF	TRBJ1-2	once	NA	TRBV2
TGTGCCAGCAGCCACCAGGGGTATAAGGCAGATACGCAGTATTTT	CASSHQGYKADTQYF	TRBJ2-3	few	NA	TRBV13
TGTGCCTGGACCAGCGGGACTGCGAACACTGAAGCTTTCTTT	CAWTSGTANTEAFF	TRBJ1-1	few	NA	TRBV30
TGCGCCAGCAGCTTGGTTAGCGGTACCTACGAGCAGTACTTC	CASSLVSGTYEQYF	TRBJ2-7	NA	NA	TRBV5-1
TGTGCCAGCAAGGCGGACAGCACTAATTCACCCCTCCACTTT	CASKADSTNSPLHF	TRBJ1-6	NA	NA	TRBV2
TGTGCTGCGGGAGGGCCCCTGAACACTGAAGCTTTCTTT	CAAGGPLNTEAFF	TRBJ1-1	NA	NA	TRBV27
TGTGCCAGCAGTTCGGGACTTACGCAGTATTTT	CASSSGLTQYF	TRBJ2-3	NA	NA	TRBV27
TGTGCCAGTAGTATACCCAGGGTTGACCATCAGAACACTGAAGCTTTCTTT	CASSIPRVDHQNTEAFF	TRBJ1-1	once	NA	TRBV19
TGTGCCAGCAGTGACTCGGGGACAGGGGCGCGGGATTCACCCCTCCACTTT	CASSDSGTGARDSPLHF	TRBJ1-6	NA	TRBD1	TRBV6-4
TGCGCCAGCAGCCTAAACCGGGGGGCATCAGATACGCAGTATTTT	CASSLNRGASDTQYF	TRBJ2-3	NA	NA	TRBV4-3